The sample holds one count of the clone carrying this TCR beta chain. This may arise from a read error, as a much more abundant clone is one base away. Other nucleotide sequences from this sample produce the same CDR3. This sample is drawn from a study of shared clonotypes between healthy human individuals. At the level of the study: Researchers drew samples from two women and a few men aged 18 to 49.

V was cut by 4 bases and J by 0 bases, with 13 bases left in between. Germline lookup yields CDR1 SGHDT and CDR2 YYEEEE. There are 16 residues in the CDR3. Template amounts of around 270 ng DNA, tens of thousands of T cell genomes, were employed in unsorted PBMC replicate PCRs. Sequencing was performed with immunoSEQ multiplex PCR; in TCRdb, only in-frame clones are kept and a portion is missing. The data show fewer than 600,000 clones, with 70% to 80% seen just once and 12% held by the top ten. For genomic DNA, unsorted samples relied on around 81 million PBMCs. The sample consisted of PBMCs. This TCR was recovered from a woman aged 40 to 49 in good health. Some clones in this sample may be carry-over from other donors' samples. This chain connects TRBV5-6 to TRBJ2-2; D gene ambiguous. Written as DNA, the CDR3 is TGTGCCAGCAGCCCGGATGGACCCGCGAACACCGGGGAGCTGTTTTTT. Protein: CASSPDGPANTGELFF.